This TCR beta chain is from a study of blood T cell repertoires in COVID-19. The wider study: Samples of COVID-19 (acute and convalescent) were obtained from the United States, Italy and Spain. T cells, B-cell-depleted T cells, or PBMCs supplied cDNA or gDNA.

Methods used by the authors: Amplification with reference gene primers provided the estimates of nucleated cell counts. This table comes from immunoSEQ multiplex PCR, and its TCRdb copy is limited to in-frame clones, with some not included. For V, J and clone size, that table is used; D and trimming come from the DNA. The table lists roughly 150,000 clones, nearly 80% of them singletons. Trimming at V came to 4 bases and at J to 5 bases, leaving 12 bases not matched to a gene. Germline V gene lookup returns CDR1 LGHDT and CDR2 YNNKEL (reference sequence). The CDR3 extends over 16 amino acids. The chain uses TRBV3-1 (or the pseudogene TRBV3-2) and TRBJ2-7; 9 positions agree with TRBD2. The receptor was isolated from a woman aged 80 or older with acute or convalescent COVID-19. Material for sequencing was peripheral blood. CDR3 coding DNA: TGTGCCAGCAGCCCTTGGGGTAGCGGGAGCAAGAACGAGCAGTACTTC. Translating it yields CASSPWGSGSKNEQYF.